Following are 8 T cell receptor beta chains from one sample sequenced in a study of CD8 T cells in ankylosing spondylitis. One entry per CDR3 protein results from TCRdb running MiXCR on the 5' RACE reads. The sample shows some 140,000 distinct CDR3 sequences, roughly 8.4% of them seen only once. Sequenced sample: synovial fluid, either unsorted or a sorted T cell fraction (not recorded which). Source of these receptors: a male donor with ankylosing spondylitis.

This clonotype turned up a few times. The J gene is TRBJ2-7, the V gene TRBV4-2, with D maybe TRBD1 (5 bases). Trimming removed 3 bases from V and 7 bases from J, with 13 bases in between. The germline CDR1 and CDR2 sequences are LGHNA and YNFKEQ. This CDR3 contains 13 residues. The CDR3 here is CASSQGPGLEQYF. The CDR3 bases are TGTGCCAGCAGCCAGGGCCCAGGGTTGGAGCAGTACTTC.

This clonotype was seen at least ten times. V usage is TRBV5-1 and J usage is TRBJ1-2; 10 bases are shared with TRBD1. Trimming took 4 bases from V and 5 from J; bases not matched to a gene: 8. Per the germline V gene, CDR1 is SGHRS and CDR2 is YFSETQ. The CDR3 is 15 residues long. CDR3 sequence: CASSPGQGFQYGYTF. In DNA, the CDR3 is TGCGCCAGCAGCCCGGGACAGGGGTTTCAATATGGCTACACCTTC. Variable domain in full (rest from reference TRBV5-1 and TRBJ1-2): KAGVTQTPRYLIKTRGQQVTLSCSPISGHRSVSWYQQTPGQGLQFLFEYFSETQRNKGNFPGRFSGRQFSNSRSEMNVSTLELGDSALYLCASSPGQGFQYGYTFGSGTRLTVV.

In its sample, this clonotype ranks as medium-sized (0.01 to 0.1%). The chain has TRBV20-1 and TRBJ1-1; D gene uncertain. Deletions cut 6 bases from V and 0 bases from J, with 14 bases between. Germline V gene lookup returns CDR1 DFQATT and CDR2 SNEGSKA (reference sequence). This CDR3 is 14 amino acids long. CDR3 nucleotides: TGCAGTGCCAAAACCTCGGGATTGAACACTGAAGCTTTCTTT. It yields the protein CSAKTSGLNTEAFF.

This clonotype has a count of ten or more. The chain recombines TRBV5-1 with TRBJ2-1; TRBD2 is a possible D gene (5 bases). Germline-derived CDR1 and CDR2 are SGHRS and YFSETQ. CDR3 length equals 16 residues. Trimming removed 0 bases at V and 3 bases at J, with 13 bases between. The chain's CDR3 is CASSLVSSGHYNEQFF. The DNA for the CDR3 is TGCGCCAGCAGCTTGGTCTCCAGCGGCCACTACAATGAGCAGTTCTTC.

This clonotype appeared a few times. CDR3 bases: TGCGCCAGCAGCTGGTATGACCATCCAGGAGGTGAGCAGTTCTTC. It translates to CASSWYDHPGGEQFF. The chain recombines TRBV5-1 with TRBJ2-1; maybe TRBD2 (5 bases). Germline assignment: CDR1 SGHRS and CDR2 YFSETQ. V was pared by 3 bases and J by 9 bases, with 19 bases between. The CDR3 sequence is 15 residues long.

This clonotype came up a few times. This sequence joins TRBV20-1 and TRBJ2-1, with 9 bases lining up with TRBD2. Germline-derived CDR1 and CDR2 are DFQATT and SNEGSKA (reference sequence). After removal of 6 bases from V and 4 bases from J, the junction contained 10 bases not matched to a gene. This CDR3 has 15 amino acids. For the CDR3, the DNA is TGCAGTGCCCTAGCCAGACTAGCGGAATACAATGAGCAGTTCTTC. Protein product: CSALARLAEYNEQFF.

V usage is TRBV6-5 and J usage is TRBJ1-1; TRBD1 is a possible D gene (6 bases). Per germline, CDR1 MNHEY and CDR2 SVGAGI. The ends were cut back, 3 bases at V and 7 bases at J, with 15 bases in the middle. The CDR3 sequence is 14 residues long. The CDR3 spells CASSYNRVLNEAFF. As DNA, the CDR3 is TGTGCCAGCAGTTATAACAGGGTTTTAAATGAAGCTTTCTTT.

This clonotype was counted between two and nine times. CDR3 nucleotide sequence: TGTGCCAGCAGTCCCTCCGGACTAGCGGGGGGACGATACAATGAGCAGTTCTTC. This sequence encodes CASSPSGLAGGRYNEQFF. The rearrangement links TRBV6-1 to TRBJ2-1, with 14 bases identical to TRBD2. J was trimmed by 4 bases and V by 5 bases; bases with no gene match: 10. The CDR3 runs to 18 residues. The germline CDR1 and CDR2 sequences are MNHNS and SASEGT.